These T cell receptor beta chains were read from a single sample in a study of shared clonotypes between healthy human individuals. TCRdb's copy holds only in-frame clones and misses some; the assay was immunoSEQ multiplex PCR. The data hold 2 million to 2.5 million clones, with around 90% observed a single time. The specimen sequenced was naive CD4+ T cells from PBMCs. The receptor source for this set is a man younger than 35 in good health. Some clones in this sample may be carry-over from other donors' samples. Each CDR3 is given with its conserved first and last residue. A D gene is named only where the DNA matches it firmly. Only some rows state a clone size, as once, few, many or a class for expanded clones.

>TRBV27|16|TRBJ2-3|TRBD2|-
TGTGCCAGCAGTACCCGACTAGCGGGCCCCACAGATACGCAGTATTTT
CASSTRLAGPTDTQYF
>TRBV7-9|15|TRBJ2-3|-|-
TGTGCCAGCAGCTTAGCAATATTGAACACAGATACGCAGTATTTT
CASSLAILNTDTQYF
>TRBV30|13|TRBJ1-1|-|few
TGTGCCTGGAGTCCAGGGACGCATCAAAAAGCTTTCTTT
CAWSPGTHQKAFF
>TRBV5-1|12|TRBJ2-7|TRBD1|-
TGCGCCAGCGGGACAGACTTTTACGAGCAGTACTTC
CASGTDFYEQYF
>TRBV19|14|TRBJ2-1|-|-
TGTGCCAGTAGTATAGCAGGTAACTACAATGAGCAGTTCTTC
CASSIAGNYNEQFF
>TRBV4-1|15|TRBJ1-5|TRBD1|few
TGCGCCAGCAGCCAAGAAGGGGGCGCTAATCAGCCCCAGCATTTT
CASSQEGGANQPQHF
>TRBV19|13|TRBJ2-7|-|once
TGTGCCAGTAGTCGTCAGCTTACCTACGAGCAGTACTTC
CASSRQLTYEQYF
>TRBV5-1|18|TRBJ2-1|-|-
TGCGCCAGCAGCCAGTTTAAACCAGTGGGGCAGTATTACAATGAGCAGTTCTTC
CASSQFKPVGQYYNEQFF
>TRBV4-3|14|TRBJ2-7|TRBD2|-
TGCGCCAGCAGCCCCCGGGGGGGGGCTTACGAGCAGTACTTC
CASSPRGGAYEQYF
>TRBV27|13|TRBJ2-1|-|-
TGTGCCAGCAGTGGCGGCAGGGGAAATGAGCAGTTCTTC
CASSGGRGNEQFF
>TRBV5-1|16|TRBJ2-2|TRBD2|-
TGCGCCAGCAGCCAACTAGCGGCAGCGAACACCGGGGAGCTGTTTTTT
CASSQLAAANTGELFF
>TRBV6-5|15|TRBJ2-7|-|-
TGTGCCAGCAGTTACTCGTCAGGGGCCCCCTACGAGCAGTACTTC
CASSYSSGAPYEQYF
>TRBV28|12|TRBJ2-5|-|-
TGTGCCAGCACCGAAGGTCGGGAGACCCAGTACTTC
CASTEGRETQYF
>TRBV9|14|TRBJ1-2|-|-
TGTGCCAGCAGCGTAGCTGGGGGGGCCTATGGCTACACCTTC
CASSVAGGAYGYTF
>TRBV7-6|16|TRBJ2-1|TRBD2|-
TGTGCCAGCAGCTTAGGGGCTAGCGGGGGATACAATGAGCAGTTCTTC
CASSLGASGGYNEQFF
>TRBV6-1|13|TRBJ2-7|-|-
TGTGCCAGCAGTGAAGTGTATTTCTACGAGCAGTACTTC
CASSEVYFYEQYF
>TRBV27|16|TRBJ2-5|-|-
TGTGCCAGCAGCTTGATTGGGACCGGACCCGGGAAGACCCAGTACTTC
CASSLIGTGPGKTQYF
>TRBV4-1|16|TRBJ2-7|-|once
TGCGCCAGCAGCCAAGGCTACCGGGACACCAGCTACGAGCAGTACTTC
CASSQGYRDTSYEQYF
>TRBV27|19|TRBJ2-2|TRBD2|-
TGTGCCAGCAGCCCGGGACTAGCGGTTCAATACGCGAACACCGGGGAGCTGTTTTTT
CASSPGLAVQYANTGELFF
>TRBV2|16|TRBJ2-1|TRBD2|-
TGTGCCAGCAGTAAGAAACTAGCGGGAGGGTTGGATGAGCAGTTCTTC
CASSKKLAGGLDEQFF